The clone carrying this T cell receptor beta chain was picked up many times. Its antigen is still unknown. A 10-nucleotide random UMI tagged transcripts in template-switch 5'RACE cDNA synthesis. TCRdb processed the 5' RACE reads anew with MiXCR; each CDR3 protein has one entry. The sample holds 55,000 to 75,000 distinct CDR3 sequences; around 5.1% are singletons and the top ten take roughly 5.7%. V gave up 3 bases and J gave up 0 bases, with 7 bases separating them. This CDR3 is built from 14 residues. Germline assignment: CDR1 ENHRY and CDR2 SYGVKD. This record belongs to a study of neurological immune-mediated disorders. General study results and limits: Private repertoires in all groups were suggested by the finding that expanded clones across subjects shared no CDR3 amino acid sequences.

J is TRBJ2-3 and V is TRBV10-3; D unresolved. The receptor's source is a human donor with multiple sclerosis. The donor label of this sample is uncertain. Sequencing input: PBMCs. CDR3 loop: CAISDRSSTDTQYF. Written as DNA, the CDR3 is TGTGCCATCAGTGATAGGTCGAGCACAGATACGCAGTATTTT.